What follows are 24 T cell receptor beta chains derived from one specimen sequenced in a study of T cell responses to AZD1222 COVID-19 vaccine. Clones were sequenced by immunoSEQ multiplex PCR, and TCRdb holds only the in-frame ones, with some missing. The repertoire has approximately 69,000 clones, over 80% of them found once; the top ten carry around 27%. The material was peripheral blood, obtained 28 days after the second AZD1222 dose. The source is an adult who received the AZD1222 COVID-19 vaccine.

This clone was seen only once. J is TRBJ2-6 and V is TRBV7-9; D remains unclear. CDR1 SEHNR and CDR2 FQNEAQ come from the germline V gene (reference sequence). The CDR3 sequence is 18 residues long. The V end was cut by 4 bases, the J end by 0 bases, with 16 bases between. CDR3 nucleotide sequence: TGTGCCAGCAGCTCAACCCGGGTCGAAAGCTCTGGGGCCAACGTCCTGACTTTC. Protein product: CASSSTRVESSGANVLTF.

In this sample, this clone turned up a few times. V and J are TRBV11-2 and TRBJ1-4; D not resolved. Germline assignment: CDR1 SGHAT and CDR2 FQNNGV. V gave up 5 bases and J gave up 5 bases, with 9 bases separating them. CDR3 size: 13 residues. CDR3 sequence (DNA): TGTGCCAGCAGCCCGGGGATAAATGAAAAACTGTTTTTT. Residues: CASSPGINEKLFF.

The rearrangement links TRBV5-3 to TRBJ1-2; D ambiguous. TRBV5-3 falls under the ORF class, with uncertain function. This CDR3 has 16 residues. V lost 2 bases and J lost 8, with 22 bases in between. The CDR3 DNA follows: TGTGCCAGAAGCTTCGGACGGGCCGTGCCTGCGACAGGCTACACCTTC. Protein product: CARSFGRAVPATGYTF.

This CDR3 is CSARILEKQYF. DNA of the CDR3: TGCAGTGCTAGAATCCTTGAGAAGCAGTACTTC. The chain uses TRBV20-1 and TRBJ2-7; D not resolved. Germline loops: CDR1 DFQATT, CDR2 SNEGSKA (reference sequence). The V end was cut by 2 bases, the J end by 8 bases, with 10 bases between. This CDR3 comprises 11 residues.

This clone showed up just once. This rearrangement joins TRBV27 to TRBJ1-5; 9 bases line up with TRBD1. The V segment lost 5 bases and the J segment 7 bases; nucleotides outside the gene matches: 6. The length of the CDR3 is 14 residues. Germline V gene lookup returns CDR1 MNHEY and CDR2 SMNVEV (reference sequence). The CDR3 coding sequence is TGTGCCAGCAGTGCACAGGGGGCGGGGCAGCCCCAGCATTTT. Protein product: CASSAQGAGQPQHF.

The V gene is TRBV12-3 or TRBV12-4, the J gene TRBJ1-1; perhaps TRBD1 as D (6 bases). V lost 3 bases to trimming and J lost 5 bases, with 10 bases between them. This CDR3 has 13 amino acids. The CDR3 sequence: CASSLKGGTEAFF. CDR3 DNA: TGTGCCAGCAGTTTGAAGGGGGGGACTGAAGCTTTCTTT.

In its sample, this clone was seen once. The V gene is TRBV5-1, the J gene TRBJ1-6; D not certain. The CDR3 contains 17 residues. Trimming removed 0 bases at V and 0 bases at J, with 10 bases between. Germline values: CDR1 SGHRS, CDR2 YFSETQ. The CDR3 DNA is TGCGCCAGCAGCTTGGAACCCCAGAGCTCCTATAATTCACCCCTCCACTTT. Translation gives CASSLEPQSSYNSPLHF.

This chain connects TRBV30 to TRBJ2-1; 8 bases line up with TRBD2. The CDR3 loop spans 15 amino acids. J was trimmed by 7 bases and V by 4 bases; bases with no gene match: 12. Germline CDR1 reads GTSNPN; CDR2 reads SVGIG (reference sequence). Written as DNA, the CDR3 is TGTGCCTGGACCCCATCCGGGAGGGCCGGGAATGAGCAGTTCTTC. Translated, it gives CAWTPSGRAGNEQFF.

This clone was found a few times. This sequence joins TRBV11-2 and TRBJ2-1, with D perhaps matching TRBD2 (7 bases). This CDR3 is built from 14 residues. Germline-derived CDR1 and CDR2 are SGHAT and FQNNGV. V was cut by 4 bases and J by 4 bases, with 11 bases left in between. CDR3 sequence: CASSWGGPYNEQFF. DNA for the CDR3: TGTGCCAGCAGCTGGGGGGGCCCTTACAATGAGCAGTTCTTC.

The CDR3 sequence is CASGGEGFWNGYTF. CDR3 coding DNA: TGCGCCAGCGGGGGCGAGGGGTTTTGGAATGGCTACACCTTC. The V gene is TRBV5-1, the J gene TRBJ1-2; D might be TRBD1 (6 bases). Germline V gives CDR1 SGHRS, CDR2 YFSETQ. V lost 7 bases, J lost 6 bases, and 19 bases lay in between. The CDR3 runs 14 residues.

CDR3 nucleotide sequence: TGCGCCAGCAGCTTGGAAGGGAACTATGGCTACACCTTC. Its translation is CASSLEGNYGYTF. The V gene is TRBV5-1, the J gene TRBJ1-2; unclear D gene. The germline CDR1 and CDR2 sequences are SGHRS and YFSETQ. V was trimmed by 0 bases and J by 2 bases, leaving 5 bases between them. The CDR3 length is 13 residues.

This chain links TRBV5-1 with TRBJ2-3; the D gene is possibly TRBD2 (6 bases). Germline V lookup: CDR1 SGHRS, CDR2 YFSETQ. The CDR3 spans 13 residues. The V end lost 3 bases, the J end lost 1 base, and 6 bases lay between the germline ends. The CDR3 protein is CASSSSGTDTQYF. CDR3 DNA: TGCGCCAGCAGCTCTAGCGGCACAGATACGCAGTATTTT.

The chain uses TRBV7-6 and TRBJ2-5; D might be TRBD1 (6 bases). The germline V and J ends were trimmed by 4 bases and 2 bases, with 8 bases remaining between them. This CDR3 has 13 residues. Germline V gene data show CDR1 as SGHVS and CDR2 as FNYEAQ. The CDR3 DNA follows: TGTGCCAGCAGCTCGGGACAACAAGAGACCCAGTACTTC. Encoded protein: CASSSGQQETQYF.

This clone came up once. The CDR3 DNA reads as TGTGCCAGCTCACCACGGAGGGAGGGAAACACCGGGGAGCTGTTTTTT. This codes for CASSPRREGNTGELFF. The genes are TRBV18 and TRBJ2-2, with 7 bases aligning to TRBD2. The V and J ends lost 1 base and 2 bases, in that order; junction bases with no gene match: 4. CDR3 length: 16 residues. Germline V gives CDR1 KGHSH, CDR2 LQKENI.

The genes are TRBV6-1 and TRBJ1-2, with TRBD1 matching 9 bases. CDR1 MNHNS and CDR2 SASEGT come from the germline V gene. CDR3 size: 15 residues. V shed 0 bases, J shed 8 bases, and the junction held 7 bases outside the gene matches. CDR3 sequence: CASSEALQGAGGYTF. DNA of the CDR3: TGTGCCAGCAGTGAAGCGCTACAGGGGGCGGGAGGCTACACCTTC.

In the case of this clone: Other nucleotide sequences from this sample produce the same CDR3. V usage is TRBV12-3 or TRBV12-4 and J usage is TRBJ1-3; D remains unclear. The length of the CDR3 is 12 residues. The V and J ends lost 3 bases and 4 bases respectively, with 4 bases between them. In DNA form, the CDR3 reads TGTGCCAGCAGTTTCGGCGGAAACACCATATATTTT. Its protein product is CASSFGGNTIYF.

The chain has TRBV5-4 and TRBJ2-7; D could derive from TRBD1 or TRBD2 (5 bases each). With 3 bases removed from V and 3 bases from J, the gap between germline ends came to 13 bases. The CDR3 covers 14 residues. In germline, CDR1 is SGHNT, CDR2 YYREEE (reference sequence). The CDR3: CASSYPGRGYEQYF. The CDR3 region has the DNA TGTGCCAGCAGCTACCCGGGACGAGGCTACGAGCAGTACTTC.

V is TRBV5-1 and J is TRBJ2-1; D uncertain. This CDR3 comprises 14 residues. The V gene's germline CDR1 is SGHRS and CDR2 YFSETQ. V gave up 2 bases and J gave up 3 bases, with 9 bases separating them. The CDR3 bases are TGCGCCAGCAGCTTCCCAGGAAACTACAATGAGCAGTTCTTC. Encoded protein: CASSFPGNYNEQFF.

V is TRBV6-5 and J is TRBJ2-1; D is ambiguous. CDR3 length equals 13 residues. Looked up from germline, CDR1 is MNHEY and CDR2 is SVGAGI. Between the trimmed V and J ends, which lost 1 base and 4 bases, there was a span of 5 bases. CDR3 protein: CASSYWRYNEQFF. The CDR3 DNA reads TGTGCCAGCAGTTACTGGAGATACAATGAGCAGTTCTTC.

The rearrangement joins TRBV15 to TRBJ1-1; TRBD1 matches at 8 bases. This CDR3 spans 14 amino acids. After removal of 3 bases from V and 4 bases from J, the junction contained 4 bases not matched to a gene. CDR1 LNHNV and CDR2 YYDKDF come from the germline V gene (reference sequence). This chain's CDR3 is CATSSRQGLTEAFF. In DNA, the CDR3 is TGTGCCACCAGCAGTCGACAGGGGCTCACTGAAGCTTTCTTT. Supplemented by reference TRBV15 and TRBJ1-1, the full variable domain reads DAMVIQNPRYQVTQFGKPVTLSCSQTLNHNVMYWYQQKSSQAPKLLFHYYDKDFNNEADTPDNFQSRRPNTSFCFLDIRSPGLGDTAMYLCATSSRQGLTEAFFGQGTRLTVV.

V and J are TRBV3-1 (or the pseudogene TRBV3-2) and TRBJ1-5; D might be TRBD1 (6 bases). Germline V CDR1 and CDR2: LGHDT, YNNKEL (reference sequence). V dropped 0 bases and J dropped 8 bases, with 11 bases sitting between them. The CDR3 consists of 14 residues. Here the CDR3 reads CASSQDRGREPQHF. In DNA form, the CDR3 reads TGTGCCAGCAGCCAAGATCGGGGGCGGGAGCCCCAGCATTTT.

The V call is TRBV12-3 or TRBV12-4, the J call TRBJ2-6, with D hard to call. This CDR3 is 13 amino acids long. V was clipped by 2 bases and J by 4 bases, with 3 bases between them. CDR3 coding DNA: TGTGCCAGCAGTTTACTCGGGGCCAACGTCCTGACTTTC. This translates into CASSLLGANVLTF.

The chain links TRBV25-1 to TRBJ2-7, with D perhaps being TRBD1 or TRBD2 (6 bases each). Germline lookup yields CDR1 MGHDK and CDR2 SYGVNS. The ends were cut back, 0 bases at V and 5 bases at J, with 11 bases in the middle. The CDR3 totals 14 residues. CDR3: CASSEYRGANEQYF. The CDR3 coding sequence is TGTGCCAGCAGTGAATATAGGGGGGCCAACGAGCAGTACTTC.

This rearrangement joins TRBV5-1 to TRBJ2-7, with no clear D. This CDR3 has 13 amino acids. Germline V gene data show CDR1 as SGHRS and CDR2 as YFSETQ. Trimming left V 0 bases short and J 6 bases short, with 10 bases between. CDR3 DNA: TGCGCCAGCAGCTTGGATCAGAACGGCGAGCAGTACTTC. It is translated as CASSLDQNGEQYF.